Listed here are 21 T cell receptor beta chains from one sample, sequenced in a study of blood T cell repertoires in COVID-19 (dated by TCRdb to 2020 to 2022). Library preparation used the immunoSEQ multiplex PCR assay. TCRdb mirrors the immuneACCESS table, restricted to in-frame sequences. Some clones are absent from its copies; in checked studies, under half trace to an unresolved V gene, and the reason for the others is unknown. This sample comprises around 310,000 clones, about nine tenths of them detected only once. The ten biggest clones cover over 9% of the sample. Input material: PBMCs or T cells enriched from blood (not recorded which). These receptors were taken from a woman in her twenties or thirties who had recovered from COVID-19.

CDR3 bases: TGTGCCAGCAGTTTCTTCTGGGGGGAACGGGCCTACGAGCAGTACTTC. Encoded protein: CASSFFWGERAYEQYF. This chain joins TRBV28 and TRBJ2-7, with D maybe TRBD2 (6 bases). The CDR3 is made up of 16 amino acids. The germline V and J ends were trimmed by 3 bases and 2 bases, with 17 bases remaining between them. Germline V lookup: CDR1 MDHEN, CDR2 SYDVKM.

The chain uses TRBV19 and TRBJ2-7, with 11 positions matching TRBD2. CDR3 length equals 15 residues. The ends lost 6 bases at V and 2 bases at J; junction bases unmatched: 6. Per germline, CDR1 LNHDA and CDR2 SQIVND (reference sequence). The CDR3 region is CASSPTSGSTYEQYF. The CDR3 DNA sequence: TGTGCCAGTAGCCCTACTAGCGGGAGCACCTACGAGCAGTACTTC.

The genes are TRBV9 and TRBJ1-4; TRBD1 might be the D (5 bases). V lost 8 bases, J lost 8 bases, and 16 bases lay in between. This CDR3 region has 13 residues. The germline V gene has CDR1 SGDLS and CDR2 YYNGEE. The CDR3, as DNA: TGTGCCAGTAGTAGGGGACTGGGCGAAAAACTGTTTTTT. It translates to CASSRGLGEKLFF.

This clone was seen a few times. V is TRBV7-2 and J is TRBJ1-5, with unresolved D. The germline V and J ends were trimmed by 3 bases and 10 bases, with 13 bases remaining between them. The CDR3 runs to 13 residues. CDR1 is SGHTA and CDR2 is FQGNSA in the germline V gene. CDR3 region: CASSLTEPTPQHF. The CDR3 nucleotides read TGTGCCAGCAGCTTGACGGAGCCTACTCCCCAGCATTTT.

The V call is TRBV21-1, the J call TRBJ2-7; the table calls TRBD2, which could not be checked here. TRBV21-1 is reported as a pseudogene. The CDR3 totals 13 residues. CDR3 coding DNA: TGTGCCAGCAGTACGAGGGTAGCCTACGAGCAGTACTTC. Its protein product is CASSTRVAYEQYF.

This clone has only one observation. The chain carries TRBV19 and TRBJ1-5; 8 bases align to TRBD1. The CDR3 covers 19 residues. Losses at the gene ends were 3 bases for V and 1 base for J; bases not matched to a gene: 14. Germline V gene lookup returns CDR1 LNHDA and CDR2 SQIVND (reference sequence). The CDR3 DNA reads as TGTGCCAGTAGTATTATATTACTACAGGGGGTGGCGAGCAATCAGCCCCAGCATTTT. Protein product: CASSIILLQGVASNQPQHF.

This clone was observed a single time. This chain joins TRBV20-1 and TRBJ1-1; D not certain. From germline, CDR1 is DFQATT and CDR2 SNEGSKA (reference sequence). V was pared by 2 bases and J by 7 bases, with 5 bases between. The CDR3 has 10 amino acids. DNA of the CDR3: TGCAGTGCTAGATATAATGAAGCTTTCTTT. The encoded protein is CSARYNEAFF.

The chain recombines TRBV24-1 with TRBJ2-2; maybe TRBD1 (6 bases). Trimming stripped 3 bases from V and 7 bases from J, with 11 bases between. The CDR3 contains 14 residues. Germline V gene data show CDR1 as KGHDR and CDR2 as SFDVKD. Written as DNA, the CDR3 is TGTGCCACCAGTGATGCCGGGACAAACGGGGAGCTGTTTTTT. Protein product: CATSDAGTNGELFF.

J is TRBJ1-3 and V is TRBV3-1 (or the pseudogene TRBV3-2); D gene unclear. CDR1 and CDR2 (germline): LGHDT, YNNKEL (reference sequence). The length of the CDR3 is 16 residues. V was pared by 4 bases and J by 0 bases, with 13 bases between. CDR3 coding DNA: TGTGCCAGCAGCCCCGCCGGCGGGTCCTCTGGAAACACCATATATTTT. This gives the protein CASSPAGGSSGNTIYF.

The gene calls are TRBV6-5 and TRBJ2-1, with D maybe TRBD2 (7 bases). The CDR3 covers 16 residues. The germline gives CDR1 MNHEY, CDR2 SVGAGI. The V and J ends lost 2 bases and 8 bases respectively, with 19 bases between them. CDR3 DNA: TGTGCCAGCAGTTACCTGCCGGGGGGCAGGTGGGATGAGCAGTTCTTC. Its translation: CASSYLPGGRWDEQFF.

The J gene is TRBJ1-3, the V gene TRBV6-1; the D is unclear. Germline V gene sequence: CDR1 MNHNS, CDR2 SASEGT. The V end lost 3 bases, the J end lost 0 bases, and 9 bases lay between the germline ends. CDR3 length: 15 amino acids. The CDR3 sequence is CASSEVPYSGNTIYF. CDR3 bases: TGTGCCAGCAGTGAGGTACCCTACTCTGGAAACACCATATATTTT.

The chain recombines TRBV7-9 with TRBJ2-7, with 10 bases aligning to TRBD2. The CDR3 has 16 amino acids. Germline V gene data show CDR1 as SEHNR and CDR2 as FQNEAQ (reference sequence). The V segment lost 1 base and the J segment 2 bases; nucleotides outside the gene matches: 5. DNA of the CDR3: TGTGCCAGCAGCTTAGGAGGTAGCGGGAGGACCTACGAGCAGTACTTC. It is translated as CASSLGGSGRTYEQYF. Supplemented by reference TRBV7-9 and TRBJ2-7, the full variable domain reads DTGVSQNPRHKITKRGQNVTFRCDPISEHNRLYWYRQTLGQGPEFLTYFQNEAQLEKSRLLSDRFSAERPKGSFSTLEIQRTEQGDSAMYLCASSLGGSGRTYEQYFGPGTRLTVT.

Only a few counts were recorded for this clone. J is TRBJ2-7 and V is TRBV29-1; TRBD1 is a possible D gene (5 bases). Germline CDR1 and CDR2: SQVTM and ANQGSEA. This CDR3 contains 13 residues. Trimming cost V 7 bases and J 1 base, with 14 bases left between them. The DNA for the CDR3 is TGCAGCGCCGTGACAGTAATATCCTACGAGCAGTACTTC. Its translation: CSAVTVISYEQYF.

This chain uses TRBV7-9 with TRBJ2-1; 12 bases match TRBD2. V shed 1 base and J 7 bases; nucleotides not matched to a gene: 5. The CDR3 has 16 amino acids. Germline V lookup: CDR1 SEHNR, CDR2 FQNEAQ (reference sequence). CDR3 sequence: CASSLVLAGGRNEQFF. The CDR3 nucleotides are TGTGCCAGCAGCTTAGTACTAGCGGGAGGCCGAAATGAGCAGTTCTTC.

The rearrangement uses TRBV6-5 and TRBJ2-3, with 9 bases matching TRBD2. The CDR3 totals 16 residues. V dropped 1 base and J dropped 2; count of bases not matched to a gene: 4. From germline, CDR1 is MNHEY and CDR2 SVGAGI. CDR3 bases: TGTGCCAGCAGTTACTGGTCTAGCGGGATCACAGATACGCAGTATTTT. Its protein product is CASSYWSSGITDTQYF.

With respect to this clone: One junction end disagrees with the germline gene, perhaps due to a read error. The genes are TRBV7-7 and TRBJ2-5; maybe TRBD1 (6 bases). Germline CDR1 is SSHAT and CDR2 is FNYEAQ (reference sequence). The CDR3 covers 15 residues. The CDR3 loop is CASSIVTGSQETQYF. DNA for the CDR3: TGTGCTAGCAGCATAGTTACAGGGAGCCAAGAGACCCAGTACTTC. The complete variable domain, with remaining parts taken from reference TRBV7-7 and TRBJ2-5, reads GAGVSQSPRYKVTKRGQDVTLRCDPISSHATLYWYQQALGQGPEFLTYFNYEAQPDKSGLPSDRFSAERPEGSISTLTIQRTEQRDSAMYRCASSIVTGSQETQYFGPGTRLLVL.

V gene TRBV12-3 or TRBV12-4 combines with J gene TRBJ2-1, with D unclear. V was shortened by 6 bases and J by 5 bases, with 11 bases between the two germline ends. CDR3 length: 13 amino acids. CDR3 DNA: TGTGCCAGCAGCGAATGGCAGGACAATGAGCAGTTCTTC. It specifies CASSEWQDNEQFF.

The genes are TRBV11-2 and TRBJ1-2, with D possibly TRBD1 on 5 matching bases. CDR3 length: 16 residues. The V and J ends lost 3 bases and 2 bases respectively, with 16 bases between them. In germline, CDR1 is SGHAT, CDR2 FQNNGV. DNA of the CDR3: TGTGCCAGCAGCTTCTTCTACGGACAATTCAACTATGGCTACACCTTC. It is translated as CASSFFYGQFNYGYTF.

The rearrangement uses TRBV27 and TRBJ1-1, with 10 bases aligning to TRBD1. The germline V gene encodes CDR1 MNHEY and CDR2 SMNVEV (reference sequence). The trim removed 3 bases at V and 11 bases at J, leaving 6 bases unmatched. This CDR3 contains 13 residues. The CDR3 reads CASSFRDRGAAFF. CDR3 in DNA: TGTGCCAGCAGTTTCCGGGACAGGGGAGCGGCTTTCTTT.

This chain links TRBV18 with TRBJ2-3, with 9 bases aligning to TRBD2. The germline CDR1 and CDR2 sequences are KGHSH and LQKENI. This CDR3 has 15 residues. V was pared by 5 bases and J by 5 bases, with 8 bases of the junction left unmatched. The CDR3 reads CASSSIAGEGDTQYF. The CDR3 DNA is TGTGCCAGCTCATCCATAGCGGGAGAGGGAGATACGCAGTATTTT.

The chain links TRBV10-1 to TRBJ1-1, with D possibly matching TRBD1 (6 bases). V gave up 6 bases and J gave up 3 bases, with 14 bases separating them. This CDR3 has 14 amino acids. Germline lookup yields CDR1 WNHNN and CDR2 SYGVQD (reference sequence). CDR3 protein: CASSPGGADTEAFF. For the CDR3, the DNA is TGCGCCAGCAGCCCCGGGGGGGCCGACACTGAAGCTTTCTTT.